This entry lists 12 T cell receptor beta chains sequenced from one sample in a study of T cell changes during pregnancy in multiple sclerosis. The method was immunoSEQ multiplex PCR; TCRdb's version includes in-frame clones alone and lacks a portion of them. The sample holds tens of thousands of clones; around 92% are singletons and the top ten take under 3.5%. Source: CD8+ T cells from peripheral blood mononuclear cells, taken in the third trimester of pregnancy. The origin of the receptors is a female donor in good health, enrolled as a control in a pregnancy study.

This clone was observed a single time. V usage is TRBV5-1 and J usage is TRBJ2-3, with D possibly matching TRBD1 (6 bases). The CDR3 has 15 residues. Germline V CDR1 and CDR2: SGHRS, YFSETQ. Trimming removed 0 bases at V and 6 bases at J, with 14 bases between. The CDR3 DNA sequence: TGCGCCAGCAGCTTGGGAAGGGGGATGGGGGATACGCAGTATTTT. Its translation is CASSLGRGMGDTQYF.

The J gene is TRBJ2-7, the V gene TRBV5-4; TRBD1 aligns across 9 bases. Germline values: CDR1 SGHNT, CDR2 YYREEE (reference sequence). V shed 0 bases, J shed 6 bases, and the junction held 7 bases outside the gene matches. The CDR3 length is 15 residues. The CDR3 DNA is TGTGCCAGCAGCTTGGACGGGACAGGGATGGTCGAGCAGTACTTC. The encoded protein is CASSLDGTGMVEQYF.

This chain connects TRBV19 to TRBJ1-1; the match to TRBD1 covers 8 bases. The CDR3 sequence is 13 residues long. Germline CDR1 is LNHDA and CDR2 is SQIVND (reference sequence). The V segment lost 5 bases and the J segment 6 bases; nucleotides outside the gene matches: 5. The CDR3 loop is CASSPRTGPEAFF. CDR3 bases: TGTGCCAGTAGTCCTAGGACAGGGCCTGAAGCTTTCTTT.

This clone was recorded once. The J gene is TRBJ2-7, the V gene TRBV27; a weak D match, TRBD1 (5 bases). The germline gives CDR1 MNHEY, CDR2 SMNVEV (reference sequence). V was shortened by 4 bases and J by 4 bases, with 17 bases between the two germline ends. The CDR3 is 15 residues long. CDR3 nucleotides: TGTGCCAGCAGTTCATCGGTGGCAGGGATGTACGAGCAGTACTTC. Its protein product is CASSSSVAGMYEQYF.

The chain combines TRBV15 with TRBJ2-7, with TRBD1 matching over 7 bases. The CDR3 is 18 residues long. J was trimmed by 0 bases and V by 5 bases; bases with no gene match: 16. Germline V gives CDR1 LNHNV, CDR2 YYDKDF (reference sequence). The CDR3 coding sequence is TGTGCCACCAGCCAACGATATAAGACAGGGCTTAGCTCCTACGAGCAGTACTTC. Translated: CATSQRYKTGLSSYEQYF. The full variable domain, rest sourced from reference TRBV15 and TRBJ2-7, is DAMVIQNPRYQVTQFGKPVTLSCSQTLNHNVMYWYQQKSSQAPKLLFHYYDKDFNNEADTPDNFQSRRPNTSFCFLDIRSPGLGDTAMYLCATSQRYKTGLSSYEQYFGPGTRLTVT.

The V call is TRBV7-9, the J call TRBJ1-3; D is undetermined. Trimming removed 2 bases at V and 4 bases at J, with 15 bases between. The length of the CDR3 is 16 residues. Germline values: CDR1 SEHNR, CDR2 FQNEAQ (reference sequence). This chain's CDR3 is CASSLSEVHTGNTIYF. The CDR3 DNA reads TGTGCCAGCAGCTTATCCGAAGTACACACCGGAAACACCATATATTTT.

V and J are TRBV5-1 and TRBJ2-7; D is uncertain. This CDR3 is 18 amino acids long. The germline CDR1 and CDR2 sequences are SGHRS and YFSETQ. V lost 0 bases, J lost 3 bases, and 22 bases lay in between. The CDR3 is CASSLVVYTLGSFYEQYF. CDR3 nucleotide sequence: TGCGCCAGCAGCTTGGTAGTGTATACCCTGGGCAGTTTCTACGAGCAGTACTTC.

As regards this clone: Sequence at one end of the junction differs from germline and may be a read error. This CDR3 reads CASSLGARNPEAFF. CDR3 DNA: TGTGCCAGCAGCTTAGGAGCCAGGAACCCTGAAGCTTTCTTT. This rearrangement joins TRBV7-2 to TRBJ1-1; D gene ambiguous. The CDR3 is made up of 14 amino acids. Germline V lookup: CDR1 SGHTA, CDR2 FQGNSA.

J is TRBJ1-5 and V is TRBV27; a weak D match, TRBD1 (6 bases). The CDR3 totals 14 residues. Trimming took off 5 bases at V and 5 bases at J, with 13 bases between the two ends. Looked up from germline, CDR1 is MNHEY and CDR2 is SMNVEV (reference sequence). As DNA, the CDR3 is TGTGCCAGCAGTGTGACAGGAGATCATCAGCCCCAGCATTTT. This gives the protein CASSVTGDHQPQHF.

V is TRBV4-2 and J is TRBJ2-1, with D perhaps matching TRBD1 (5 bases). The CDR3 consists of 15 residues. Germline values: CDR1 LGHNA, CDR2 YNFKEQ. V shed 1 base and J shed 4 bases, with 11 bases lying between them. This chain's CDR3 is CASSQGPQGYNEQFF. In DNA, the CDR3 is TGTGCCAGCAGCCAAGGACCTCAGGGTTACAATGAGCAGTTCTTC.

This chain connects TRBV4-1 to TRBJ2-7, with 8 bases lining up with TRBD1. This CDR3 region has 15 residues. V gave up 5 bases and J gave up 6 bases; unmatched junction bases: 12. Per the germline V gene, CDR1 is MGHRA and CDR2 is YSYEKL. CDR3 nucleotides: TGCGCCAGCAGCTCACAGGTCGGACAGGGAGGCGAGCAGTACTTC. Translated, it gives CASSSQVGQGGEQYF.

The CDR3 DNA reads TGCGCCAGCAGCCTAATTGACAGGGGGCCCCTTTACAATGAGCAGTTCTTC. Encoded protein: CASSLIDRGPLYNEQFF. The V call is TRBV4-3, the J call TRBJ2-1; TRBD1 agrees at 10 bases. CDR1 and CDR2 (germline): LGHNA, YSLEER. This CDR3 has 17 residues. With V trimmed by 4 bases and J by 4 bases, 10 bases remained unmatched.